The rows below give T cell receptor beta chains drawn from one sample of a study of T cell clones after liver transplantation. Sequencing was performed with immunoSEQ multiplex PCR; in TCRdb, only in-frame clones are kept and a portion is missing. The sample has tens of thousands of clones, about 86% seen once. The sequencing used CD4+ T cells from blood, collected 24 months after liver transplant. The receptors come from a human patient who received a liver transplant. Some of the T cells might come from the graft donor. The CDR3 runs from the conserved cysteine through the conserved F or W. Fields, in order: clone size, J gene, V gene, D gene, CDR3 DNA, CDR3 protein. A D gene is named only where the DNA matches it firmly. Clone size is given for some rows only: seen once, a few or many times, or a class if the clone is expanded.

>.|TRBJ1-3|TRBV11-2|.
TGTGCCAGCGGACTCGCAGGGGCTAAGGGAAACACCATATATTTT
CASGLAGAKGNTIYF
>.|TRBJ2-7|TRBV5-6|.
TGTGCCAGCAGCTTGTTGGGGACGGGGCCCTACGAGCAGTACTTC
CASSLLGTGPYEQYF
>.|TRBJ1-4|TRBV4-3|TRBD1
TGCGCCAGCAGCCAAGCCCTGACAGGGTCCTCGGAAAAACTGTTTTTT
CASSQALTGSSEKLFF
>.|TRBJ1-6|TRBV11-1|.
TGTGCCAGCAGCCGGACAGTAAATAATTCACCCCTCCACTTT
CASSRTVNNSPLHF
>.|TRBJ1-2|TRBV5-1|.
TGCGCCAGCAGCTTGCAGGGCCCAACGTCGGGTGGCTACACCTTC
CASSLQGPTSGGYTF
>few|TRBJ1-5|TRBV18|.
TGTGCCAGCTCGCGACAGGATCTCAATCAGCCCCAGCATTTT
CASSRQDLNQPQHF
>.|TRBJ2-2|TRBV5-4|TRBD1
TGTGCCAGCAGCTTGGTACAGGGGGTTCCCGGGGAGCTGTTTTTT
CASSLVQGVPGELFF
>.|TRBJ2-3|TRBV11-3|.
TGTGCCAGCAGCTTAGAGGTGCTGGTGGATACGCAGTATTTT
CASSLEVLVDTQYF
>.|TRBJ2-3|TRBV6-1|.
TGTGCCAGCAGTGCCCAACAGGTTCGACCAGATACGCAGTATTTT
CASSAQQVRPDTQYF
>.|TRBJ2-1|TRBV5-6|.
TGTGCCAGCAGCGGGGGGACAGCCTTTGGTGAGCAGTTCTTC
CASSGGTAFGEQFF
>.|TRBJ2-1|TRBV2|TRBD1
TGTGCCAGCGCGACGGGACAGGGGTACTACAATGAGCAGTTCTTC
CASATGQGYYNEQFF
>.|TRBJ2-2|TRBV7-8|TRBD2
TGTGCCAGCAGCTCCCGGGGGGGCCTTGCCGGGGAGCTGTTTTTT
CASSSRGGLAGELFF
>.|TRBJ2-3|TRBV9|.
TGTGCCAGCAGCGTAGGAGGGGGCGGGAATACGCAGTATTTT
CASSVGGGGNTQYF
>.|TRBJ2-1|TRBV19|.
TGTGCCAGTAAATCAGGGGTTAATGAGCAGTTCTTC
CASKSGVNEQFF
>.|TRBJ1-1|TRBV15|.
TGTGCCACCAGCAGAGGGAAACAGGGTGTTGCTTTCTTT
CATSRGKQGVAFF
>.|TRBJ2-1|TRBV4-1|TRBD2
TGCGCCAGCAGCCAAGACGGGAGGACCTCCTACAATGAGCAGTTCTTC
CASSQDGRTSYNEQFF
>.|TRBJ1-5|TRBV7-8|TRBD1
TGTGCCAGCAGCCCTCACGCAGGGGGTCGGTATAGCAATCAGCCCCAGCATTTT
CASSPHAGGRYSNQPQHF
>.|TRBJ2-5|TRBV5-5|.
TGTGCCAGCAGCCGACGACAGGTCCAAGAGACCCAGTACTTC
CASSRRQVQETQYF
>.|TRBJ1-3|TRBV14|.
TGTGCCAGCAGCCTACGACTCTCGGCGGGTGGAAACACCATATATTTT
CASSLRLSAGGNTIYF
>.|TRBJ2-3|TRBV10-1|.
TGCGCCAGCAGTGAGCCGGGAACAGGGAAGGGGAACACAGATACGCAGTATTTT
CASSEPGTGKGNTDTQYF
>.|TRBJ1-2|TRBV28|.
TGTGCCAGCAGTGAAAGTGGGAGTTTGGGCAGTCTTCCTGTCTATGGCTACACCTTC
CASSESGSLGSLPVYGYTF
>.|TRBJ1-6|TRBV4-2|.
TGTGCCAGCAGCTTGGGAGGAGTGAGCTCCTATAATTCACCCCTCCACTTT
CASSLGGVSSYNSPLHF
>.|TRBJ2-3|TRBV29-1|TRBD1
TGCAGCGTACCGGGACAGTTTGACTCAGATACGCAGTATTTT
CSVPGQFDSDTQYF
>.|TRBJ1-1|TRBV7-3|.
TGTGCCAGCAGTATGACGGTGAACACTGAAGCTTTCTTT
CASSMTVNTEAFF
>.|TRBJ1-4|TRBV5-1|.
TGCGCCAGCAGCTGGAGGGAAGAGCAAAAACTGTTTTTT
CASSWREEQKLFF
>.|TRBJ2-2|TRBV7-7|TRBD2
TGTGCCAGCAGCTTTAGAATAGCGGGGAACACCGGGGAGCTGTTTTTT
CASSFRIAGNTGELFF
>few|TRBJ1-4|TRBV9|.
TGTGCCAGCAGCGTAGAACAGGGCCTTGCAACTAATGAAAAACTGTTTTTT
CASSVEQGLATNEKLFF
>.|TRBJ1-1|TRBV15|TRBD1
TGTGCCACCAGCAGAGAGTTAGGGGGCCTGGCTGAAGCTTTCTTT
CATSRELGGLAEAFF
>.|TRBJ1-2|TRBV6-4|.
TGTGCCAGCAGGGTCATACGGGCGGATGGCTACACCTTC
CASRVIRADGYTF
>few|TRBJ2-2|TRBV11-3|TRBD1
TGTGCCAGCAGCGAAGACAGGGGAGTCCGGGAGCTGTTTTTT
CASSEDRGVRELFF
>.|TRBJ1-1|TRBV7-3|TRBD1
TGTGCCAGCAGCCCGGGACAGATGAACACTGAAGCTTTCTTT
CASSPGQMNTEAFF
>once|TRBJ2-3|TRBV5-1|.
TGCGCCAGCAGCTTGGCTCAGCGGACAGATACGCAGTATTTT
CASSLAQRTDTQYF
>.|TRBJ2-7|TRBV9|TRBD1
TGTGCCAGCAGCTCGGCCGGGACAGGCGTATCCTACGAGCAGTACTTC
CASSSAGTGVSYEQYF
>.|TRBJ2-3|TRBV7-9|.
TGTGCCAGCAGCCATGCTCACACAACAGATACGCAGTATTTT
CASSHAHTTDTQYF
>.|TRBJ1-5|TRBV27|TRBD1
TGTGCCAGCAGTTCCCTGACAGGGGGCGCCAGCATTCAGCCCCAGCATTTT
CASSSLTGGASIQPQHF
>.|TRBJ2-2|TRBV27|TRBD2
TGTGCCAGCAGTTTCCGACTAGCGGGAAGAACCGGGGAGCTGTTTTTT
CASSFRLAGRTGELFF
>once|TRBJ2-2|TRBV25-1|TRBD1
TGTGCCAGCAGAGGGACAGGGAGAACCGGGGAGCTGTTTTTT
CASRGTGRTGELFF
>medium-sized|TRBJ1-5|TRBV19|TRBD1
TGTGCCAGTAGTCTAAGACAGGGAGGGGATCAGCCCCAGCATTTT
CASSLRQGGDQPQHF
>.|TRBJ1-6|TRBV2|TRBD1
TGTGCCAGCAGTTTCCGGGACAGTGATTCACCCCTCCACTTT
CASSFRDSDSPLHF
>once|TRBJ1-4|TRBV5-1|TRBD1
TGCGCCAGCAAGACCCAGGGACAGCCTAATGAAAAACTGTTTTTT
CASKTQGQPNEKLFF
>.|TRBJ1-1|TRBV7-2|.
TGTGCCAGCAGCTTAGAAGCAGGGCCCTACACTGAAGCTTTCTTT
CASSLEAGPYTEAFF
>.|TRBJ1-4|TRBV5-5|TRBD1
TGTGCCAGCAGCTTGCGGGACAGGGCGCCGAAACTGTTTTTT
CASSLRDRAPKLFF
>.|TRBJ1-3|TRBV7-9|.
TGTGCCAGCAGCTTAGCGTTTGGGATTGGAAACACCATATATTTT
CASSLAFGIGNTIYF
>.|TRBJ1-4|TRBV18|TRBD1
TGTGCCAGCTCACCAACGGGACAGGGGAAAGAAAAACTGTTTTTT
CASSPTGQGKEKLFF
>.|TRBJ2-1|TRBV18|.
TGTGCCAGCTCATCTGAACAGCCATACAATGAGCAGTTCTTC
CASSSEQPYNEQFF
>.|TRBJ2-7|TRBV18|TRBD2
TGTGCCAGCTCACCCCGGACTAGCGGCCATTACGAGCAGTACTTC
CASSPRTSGHYEQYF